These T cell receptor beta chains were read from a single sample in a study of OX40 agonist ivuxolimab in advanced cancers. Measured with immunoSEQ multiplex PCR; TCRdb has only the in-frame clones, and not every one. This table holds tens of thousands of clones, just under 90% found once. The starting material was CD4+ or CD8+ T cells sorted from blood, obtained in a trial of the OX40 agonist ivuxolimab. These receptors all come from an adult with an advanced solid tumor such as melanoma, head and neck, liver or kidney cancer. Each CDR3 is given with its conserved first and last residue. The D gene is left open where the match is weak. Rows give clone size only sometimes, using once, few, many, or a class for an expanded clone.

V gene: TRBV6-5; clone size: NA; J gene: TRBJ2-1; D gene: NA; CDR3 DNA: TGTGCCAGCAGTTACTCGTGGGGAAATGAGCAGTTCTTC; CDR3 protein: CASSYSWGNEQFF
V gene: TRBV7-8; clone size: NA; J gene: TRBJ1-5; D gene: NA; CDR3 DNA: TGTGCCAGCAGCTCGACAGGCAGCAATCAGCCCCAGCATTTT; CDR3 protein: CASSSTGSNQPQHF
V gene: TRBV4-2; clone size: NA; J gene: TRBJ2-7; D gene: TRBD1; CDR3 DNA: TGTGCCAGCAGCCAAACCGGGACAGTAGGCCTCTTAGCACCTAGCGAGCAGTACTTC; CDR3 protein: CASSQTGTVGLLAPSEQYF
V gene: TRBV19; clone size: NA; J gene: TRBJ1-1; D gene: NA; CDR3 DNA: TGTGCCAGTAGTATGGGTGTATCTCCTGAAGCTTTCTTT; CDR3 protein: CASSMGVSPEAFF
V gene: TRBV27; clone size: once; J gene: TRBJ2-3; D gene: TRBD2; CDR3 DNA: TGTGCCAGCAGCCATAAATTCCTAGCGGGTGGGTTCGGGGATACGCAGTATTTT; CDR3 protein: CASSHKFLAGGFGDTQYF
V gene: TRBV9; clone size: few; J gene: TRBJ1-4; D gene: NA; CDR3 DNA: TGTGCCAGCAGCATGACTCACTTAAGGGAAAAACTGTTTTTT; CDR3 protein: CASSMTHLREKLFF
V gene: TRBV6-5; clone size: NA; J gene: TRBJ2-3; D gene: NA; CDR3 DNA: TGTGCCAGCAGTTATGGGTTAGATACGCAGTATTTT; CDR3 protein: CASSYGLDTQYF
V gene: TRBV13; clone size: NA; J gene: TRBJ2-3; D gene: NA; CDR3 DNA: TGTGCCAGCAGCCCGGGCTTCACAGATACGCAGTATTTT; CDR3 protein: CASSPGFTDTQYF
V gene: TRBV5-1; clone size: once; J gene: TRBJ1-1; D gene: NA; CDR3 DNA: TGCGCCAGCAGCTTTGACCTCTTGGGGAACACTGAAGCTTTCTTT; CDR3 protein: CASSFDLLGNTEAFF
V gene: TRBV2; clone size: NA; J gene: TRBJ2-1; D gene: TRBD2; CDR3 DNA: TGTGCCAGCATTCCGGAGGGACTAGCGGGTTACAATGAGCAGTTCTTC; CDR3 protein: CASIPEGLAGYNEQFF
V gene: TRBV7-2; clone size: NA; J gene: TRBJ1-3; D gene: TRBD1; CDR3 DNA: TGTGCCAGCAGCCTTCAGGGGGTTAATGGAAACACCATATATTTT; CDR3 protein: CASSLQGVNGNTIYF
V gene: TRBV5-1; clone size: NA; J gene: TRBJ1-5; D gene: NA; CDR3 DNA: TGCGCCAGCAGCTTGGGACAGGTTGGAAGGGTCAGCAATCAGCCCCAGCATTTT; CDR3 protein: CASSLGQVGRVSNQPQHF
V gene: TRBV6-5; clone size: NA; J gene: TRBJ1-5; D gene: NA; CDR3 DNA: TGTGCCAGCAGCACCGGGCCGAGTCAGCCCCAGCATTTT; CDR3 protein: CASSTGPSQPQHF
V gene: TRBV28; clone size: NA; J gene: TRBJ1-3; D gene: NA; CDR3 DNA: TGTGCCAGCACCTCCCGGGGGCTCGGAAACACCATATATTTT; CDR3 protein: CASTSRGLGNTIYF
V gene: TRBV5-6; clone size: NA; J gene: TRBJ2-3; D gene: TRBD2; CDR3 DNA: TGTGCCAGCAGCACACCCGTAGCGGGAGGTTTCACAGATACGCAGTATTTT; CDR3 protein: CASSTPVAGGFTDTQYF
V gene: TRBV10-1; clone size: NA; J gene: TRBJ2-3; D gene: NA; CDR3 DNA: TGCGCCAGCAGTGAGTCCCCCTGGGGGCCTACAGATACGCAGTATTTT; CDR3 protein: CASSESPWGPTDTQYF
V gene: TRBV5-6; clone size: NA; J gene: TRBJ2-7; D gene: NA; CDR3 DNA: TGTGCCAGCAGCTCGATCCGGGACCCTTACGAGCAGTACTTC; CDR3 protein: CASSSIRDPYEQYF
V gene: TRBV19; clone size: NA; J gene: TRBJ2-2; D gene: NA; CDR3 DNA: TGTGCCGGTAAGAGAGATACCGGGGAGCTGTTTTTT; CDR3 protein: CAGKRDTGELFF
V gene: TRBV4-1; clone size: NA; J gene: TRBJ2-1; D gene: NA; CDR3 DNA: TGCGCCAGCAGCCAAGATAGTATCTCTGAGCAGTTCTTC; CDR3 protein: CASSQDSISEQFF
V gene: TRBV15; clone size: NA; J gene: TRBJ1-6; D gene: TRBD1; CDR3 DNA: TGTGCCACCAGCAGAGATATTGGGACAGGGAGCTCACCCCTCCACTTT; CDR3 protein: CATSRDIGTGSSPLHF
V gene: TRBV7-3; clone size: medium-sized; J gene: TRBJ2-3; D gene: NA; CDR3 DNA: TGTGCCAGCAGCTTATTGAGCACAGATACGCAGTATTTT; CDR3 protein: CASSLLSTDTQYF
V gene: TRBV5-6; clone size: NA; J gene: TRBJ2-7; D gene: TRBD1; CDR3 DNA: TGTGCCAGCAGCTTTGGGACAGCCTCATACGAGCAGTACTTC; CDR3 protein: CASSFGTASYEQYF
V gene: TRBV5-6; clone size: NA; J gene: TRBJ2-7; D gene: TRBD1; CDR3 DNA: TGTGCCAGCAGCTTGGCAACAGGGGGTCCCTACGAGCAGTACTTC; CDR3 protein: CASSLATGGPYEQYF
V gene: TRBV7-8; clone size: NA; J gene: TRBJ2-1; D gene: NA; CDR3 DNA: TGTGCCAGCAGCACAAGGACGGAGGATGAGCAGTTCTTC; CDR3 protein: CASSTRTEDEQFF
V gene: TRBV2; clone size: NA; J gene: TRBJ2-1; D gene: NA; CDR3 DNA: TGTGCCAGCAATCGAGGGACGGTTTACAATGAGCAGTTCTTC; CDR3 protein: CASNRGTVYNEQFF
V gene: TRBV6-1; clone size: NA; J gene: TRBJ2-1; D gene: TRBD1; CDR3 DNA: TGTGCCAGTACAGGGGGGTACAATGAGCAGTTCTTC; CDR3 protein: CASTGGYNEQFF
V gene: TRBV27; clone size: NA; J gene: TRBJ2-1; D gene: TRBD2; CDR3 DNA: TGTGCCAGCAGCCAGCGAGGGACTAGCGGGAGTCCCATCTACAATGAGCAGTTCTTC; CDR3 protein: CASSQRGTSGSPIYNEQFF
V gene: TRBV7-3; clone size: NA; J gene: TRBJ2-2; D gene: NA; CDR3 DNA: TGTGCCAGCAGCTTGCCCACCGGGGAGCTGTTTTTT; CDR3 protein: CASSLPTGELFF
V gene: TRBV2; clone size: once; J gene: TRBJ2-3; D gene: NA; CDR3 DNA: TGTGCCAGCCCGCCGGGTGAGGGCACAGATACGCAGTATTTT; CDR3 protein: CASPPGEGTDTQYF